The TCR beta chain under discussion was sequenced for a study of Ad26.COV2.S vaccination and SARS-CoV-2 variants. Study overall: Intramuscularly, Ad26.COV2.S was given either once or twice, 56 days apart.

Germline CDR1 SGHTA, CDR2 FQGNSA. Unmatched junction bases numbered 7, after V lost 2 bases and J lost 8 bases. The CDR3 loop spans 14 amino acids. Assay: immunoSEQ multiplex PCR; the TCRdb copy retains only in-frame clones and omits some. The sample yields around 320,000 clones, 85% seen once. A remark on this clone: Its target is unknown.

Whole-study findings and limits: For non-spike TCRs, breadth in vaccine recipients resembled that in placebo recipients.

Regarding treatment: 19 received Ad26.COV2.S at low or high dose, single or two shots; roughly five received placebo; per-sample allocation not given. Following the first vaccine or placebo injection, samples were taken on day 63. The V call is TRBV7-2, the J call TRBJ1-2, with 8 nucleotides matching TRBD1. The sequence derives from a person between 18 and 65 years old who received the Ad26.COV2.S COVID-19 vaccine or a placebo. This material consisted of peripheral blood, taken in a trial of Ad26.COV2.S vaccine versus placebo. The chain's CDR3 is CASSLTRTGYGYTF. In DNA form, the CDR3 reads TGTGCCAGCAGCTTAACTCGGACAGGGTACGGCTACACCTTC.